This entry describes one T cell receptor beta chain. Its specific antigen is unknown. The read is 3 residues too short to cover the CDR3 end, so that end is filled in from the germline J gene. Interpreted using the paper, the time point label stands for: blood sample drawn before combined kidney and bone marrow transplant. Unstimulated Tregs (CD4+CD25+CD127-), CD4+ non-Tregs (CD4+CD25-), CD4 and CD8 cells were FACS-sorted from thawed PBMCs. The patients were a few recipients of combined kidney and bone marrow transplants from the ITN036ST trial, and samples were available only from these trial subjects. Healthy control blood was separated into PBMCs by Ficoll density gradient and cryopreserved, and patient PBMCs were collected both before and after transplant. For TCRbeta CDR3 sequencing, genomic DNA from the sorted cells was extracted using the QIAGEN DNeasy Blood and Tissue Kit. High-throughput TCRbeta CDR3 sequencing, including PCR amplification with bias correction and internal controls, was performed commercially through immunoSEQ. As for the original processing: Unique productive TCRbeta sequences were defined by CDR3 nucleotide sequence where primers matched, and otherwise by CDR3 amino acid sequence together with Vbeta and Jbeta genes. Sorting error was corrected by removing sequences shared between sorted populations at a frequency ratio of 2:1 or less, and the remaining shared sequences were assigned to the higher population. Sequences were defined as donor-reactive when expanded at least 5-fold in CFSE-low cells versus unstimulated cells and present at a frequency of at least 0.01% in CFSE-low cells. Jensen-Shannon divergence calculated on the top 100 TCRbeta sequences ranked by frequency was used to measure repertoire divergence. For samples with multiple sequencing runs, sorting error was corrected in each run separately before the runs were combined. The clones in this table, taken by TCRdb from immuneACCESS, are in-frame only. Not every clone is retained; where verified, under half of the shortfall comes from an unresolved V gene, and the cause of the rest is unknown. V, J and clone size are taken as reported in that table, and D and trimming were inferred from the DNA itself. The sample's records list fewer than 55,000 clones. Roughly 0.8% of the sample is taken by the ten largest.

The record originates from a study of Tregs in tolerant kidney transplant recipients (dated 2019 in TCRdb). A note on the overall study: Related donors were used in the transplants with nonmyeloablative bone marrow transplantation, and mixed chimerism was transient in the human trials. Before combined kidney and bone marrow transplantation, this study identified donor-specific regulatory T cells using TCRbeta sequencing and then followed those same cells after transplant.

Overall results and qualifications from the work: Because the PCR primers were changed over time for some patients, nucleotide-level comparison could not be performed across the samples from those patients. The study was constrained by small patient numbers, and validation of the findings is required in larger populations and under other immunosuppression protocols. Biological reproducibility was not directly addressed, though technical replication error appeared minimal. The most biologically relevant and donor-specific TCRbeta repertoire appeared to be identified by expanding Tregs with activated donor B cells. In tolerant patients, donor-specific Tregs expanded more than Tregs overall, which suggests antigen-driven rather than nonspecific expansion.

A distance of 13 bases separates the germline ends of V and J, which lose 2 bases and 1 base respectively. CDR1 and CDR2 (KGHSH, LQKENI) derive from the germline V gene. Including the terminal cysteine and phenylalanine, the CDR3 comprises 16 residues. Only the CDR3 bases that were read are kept: 39 of them, in frame from base 1. The clonotype comes from a human donor who received a combined kidney and bone marrow transplant. Source: CD4+ T cells from blood, taken before the transplant. The chain is assembled from TRBV18 and TRBJ2-3, with no D gene named confidently. The sequenced CDR3 bases are TGTGCCAGCTCACCAGTCGACCGACTTCGCACAGATACG. It translates as CASSPVDRLRTDT. From start to end, the CDR3 is CASSPVDRLRTDTQYF. The CDR3 plus the reference TRBV18 and TRBJ2-3 genes for the other parts give the full variable domain: NAGVMQNPRHLVRRRGQEARLRCSPMKGHSHVYWYRQLPEEGLKFMVYLQKENIIDESGMPKERFSAEFPKEGPSILRIQQVVRGDSAAYFCASSPVDRLRTDTQYFGPGTRLTVL.